This entry lists 30 T cell receptor beta chains sequenced from one sample in a study of shared clonotypes between healthy human individuals. The protocol was immunoSEQ multiplex PCR, while the TCRdb copy is restricted to in-frame clones and leaves out a portion. The sample shows some 2.3 million clones, 90% to 95% of them seen only once. Sequencing was performed on naive CD4+ T cells from PBMCs. The subset denotes: CD45RA+ positively selected. Receptors originate from a young man in good health. Some clones in this sample may be carry-over from other donors' samples.

This CDR3 reads CASSSGLAGARTDTQYF. CDR3 bases: TGCGCCAGCAGCTCCGGACTAGCGGGAGCGCGCACAGATACGCAGTATTTT. This rearrangement joins TRBV5-1 to TRBJ2-3, with 13 bases aligning to TRBD2. The CDR3 is 17 residues long. Per the germline V gene, CDR1 is SGHRS and CDR2 is YFSETQ. V dropped 3 bases and J dropped 1; count of bases not matched to a gene: 5. The entire variable domain, with the rest obtained from reference TRBV5-1 and TRBJ2-3, is as follows: KAGVTQTPRYLIKTRGQQVTLSCSPISGHRSVSWYQQTPGQGLQFLFEYFSETQRNKGNFPGRFSGRQFSNSRSEMNVSTLELGDSALYLCASSSGLAGARTDTQYFGPGTRLTVL.

This clone appeared once. The gene calls are TRBV5-4 and TRBJ2-4, with D unresolved. The CDR3 loop spans 15 amino acids. The V and J ends lost 0 bases and 3 bases respectively, with 10 bases between them. The germline gives CDR1 SGHNT, CDR2 YYREEE (reference sequence). CDR3 DNA: TGTGCCAGCAGCTTGGATCAGGCTAACAAAAACATTCAGTACTTC. Its translation is CASSLDQANKNIQYF.

The CDR3 region has the DNA TGTGCCACCAGCAGAGGAGTAGCGGCCTCCTACGAGCAGTACTTC. Translation: CATSRGVAASYEQYF. This chain uses TRBV15 with TRBJ2-7; possibly TRBD2 for D (6 bases). The CDR3 has 15 amino acids. CDR1 is LNHNV and CDR2 is YYDKDF in the germline V gene (reference sequence). The V end lost 1 base, the J end lost 0 bases, and 10 bases lay between the germline ends.

This clone was seen once. The V call is TRBV7-6, the J call TRBJ2-5; a possible D gene is TRBD2 (5 bases). Per germline, CDR1 SGHVS and CDR2 FNYEAQ. This CDR3 contains 14 residues. Trimming took off 8 bases at V and 6 bases at J, with 19 bases between the two ends. Here the CDR3 reads CASGRGGSGKTQYF. The CDR3 region has the DNA TGTGCCAGCGGACGAGGTGGGAGTGGAAAGACCCAGTACTTC.

The chain employs TRBV7-2 and TRBJ2-5; perhaps TRBD2 as D (5 bases). Trimming took off 2 bases at V and 2 bases at J, with 12 bases between the two ends. Germline V gene lookup returns CDR1 SGHTA and CDR2 FQGNSA. The CDR3 sequence is 15 residues long. This chain's CDR3 is CASSLHLRDQETQYF. Written as DNA, the CDR3 is TGTGCCAGCAGCTTACACCTCCGGGATCAAGAGACCCAGTACTTC.

The chain uses TRBV5-6 and TRBJ1-1; weak D call: TRBD1 (5 bases). The CDR3 spans 15 residues. V gave up 1 base and J gave up 1 base, with 11 bases separating them. CDR1 SGHDT and CDR2 YYEEEE come from the germline V gene. CDR3 loop: CASSLSAGRNTEAFF. CDR3 nucleotide sequence: TGTGCCAGCAGCTTGTCGGCAGGGAGGAACACTGAAGCTTTCTTT.

CDR3 sequence: CAWTNIIVTEAFF. The CDR3 DNA reads TGTGCCTGGACTAACATTATAGTCACTGAAGCTTTCTTT. This chain joins TRBV30 and TRBJ1-1; D not resolved. The CDR3 consists of 13 residues. CDR1 is GTSNPN and CDR2 is SVGIG in the germline V gene (reference sequence). V was pared by 4 bases and J by 4 bases, with 13 bases between.

V usage is TRBV5-1 and J usage is TRBJ2-7; TRBD2 aligns across 9 bases. Trimming removed 4 bases from V and 2 bases from J; junction bases left unmatched: 7. The CDR3 has 15 amino acids. The germline V gene has CDR1 SGHRS and CDR2 YFSETQ. CDR3 nucleotides: TGCGCCAGCAGCCCTTTAGCGGGAGAGACCTACGAGCAGTACTTC. As protein: CASSPLAGETYEQYF.

The rearrangement joins TRBV7-9 to TRBJ2-4, with D unresolved. The germline CDR1 and CDR2 sequences are SEHNR and FQNEAQ (reference sequence). V was shortened by 1 base and J by 0 bases, with 13 bases between the two germline ends. The CDR3 runs 17 residues. CDR3 nucleotides: TGTGCCAGCAGCTTAGTCTCCGTGGGCCTAGCCAAAAACATTCAGTACTTC. Amino acid sequence: CASSLVSVGLAKNIQYF. Looking up the rest from reference TRBV7-9 and TRBJ2-4 gives the full variable domain: DTGVSQNPRHKITKRGQNVTFRCDPISEHNRLYWYRQTLGQGPEFLTYFQNEAQLEKSRLLSDRFSAERPKGSFSTLEIQRTEQGDSAMYLCASSLVSVGLAKNIQYFGAGTRLSVL.

The genes are TRBV6-6 and TRBJ1-1, with D possibly being TRBD1 (5 bases). The CDR3 contains 13 residues. V was shortened by 5 bases and J by 4 bases, with 11 bases between the two germline ends. Germline assignment: CDR1 MNHNY and CDR2 SVGAGI (reference sequence). This CDR3 reads CASSGTWGTEAFF. In nucleotides, the CDR3 is TGTGCCAGCAGTGGGACCTGGGGCACTGAAGCTTTCTTT.

The chain couples TRBV2 to TRBJ1-3; 7 bases align to TRBD1. Germline V gene lookup returns CDR1 SNHLY and CDR2 FYNNEI. J gave up 4 bases and V 6 bases, and 6 bases lay outside the gene matches. The CDR3 length is 14 residues. Here the CDR3 reads CASRDRWSGNTIYF. The CDR3 bases are TGTGCCAGCAGGGACAGGTGGTCGGGAAACACCATATATTTT.

The gene calls are TRBV29-1 and TRBJ2-7; possible D gene TRBD2, 6 bases. CDR1 and CDR2 (germline): SQVTM, ANQGSEA. V was cut by 7 bases and J by 3 bases, with 16 bases left in between. This CDR3 comprises 13 residues. CDR3 amino acids: CSASLGGGYEQYF. The CDR3 DNA follows: TGCAGCGCCTCCTTGGGGGGTGGCTACGAGCAGTACTTC.

V gene TRBV15 combines with J gene TRBJ2-5; D unresolved. This CDR3 is built from 13 residues. The germline gives CDR1 LNHNV, CDR2 YYDKDF (reference sequence). V gave up 1 base and J gave up 5 bases, with 8 bases separating them. CDR3 sequence: CATSRGGTETQYF. In DNA, the CDR3 is TGTGCCACCAGCAGAGGGGGAACGGAGACCCAGTACTTC. Full variable domain (rest looked up from reference TRBV15 and TRBJ2-5): DAMVIQNPRYQVTQFGKPVTLSCSQTLNHNVMYWYQQKSSQAPKLLFHYYDKDFNNEADTPDNFQSRRPNTSFCFLDIRSPGLGDTAMYLCATSRGGTETQYFGPGTRLLVL.

This clone was counted once. This chain links TRBV28 with TRBJ1-2, with D possibly matching TRBD1 (6 bases). The germline V and J ends were trimmed by 4 bases and 5 bases, with 20 bases remaining between them. The CDR3 length is 16 residues. Germline V lookup: CDR1 MDHEN, CDR2 SYDVKM. In DNA form, the CDR3 reads TGTGCCAGCAGTTCAGGGGTTCGCAGAAAACGTTATGGCTACACCTTC. Translating gives CASSSGVRRKRYGYTF.

The gene calls are TRBV7-2 and TRBJ2-5, with 8 bases fitting TRBD2. J was trimmed by 5 bases and V by 3 bases; bases with no gene match: 8. This CDR3 contains 15 residues. Germline V gene lookup returns CDR1 SGHTA and CDR2 FQGNSA. In nucleotides, the CDR3 is TGTGCCAGCAGCTTTACGAGGACTAGCAGGGAGACCCAGTACTTC. It encodes CASSFTRTSRETQYF.

The chain has TRBV19 and TRBJ2-7; the match to TRBD2 covers 8 bases. With 1 base clipped from V and 3 bases from J, the junction kept 2 bases outside the gene matches. CDR1 is LNHDA, CDR2 SQIVND, per germline (reference sequence). The CDR3 has 14 amino acids. DNA of the CDR3: TGTGCCAGTAGTATAGCGGGAGGGCTCTACGAGCAGTACTTC. Residues: CASSIAGGLYEQYF.

This chain links TRBV7-9 with TRBJ1-1; D is unclear. Germline V CDR1 and CDR2: SEHNR, FQNEAQ (reference sequence). V dropped 4 bases and J dropped 0 bases, with 12 bases sitting between them. The CDR3 has 15 amino acids. The CDR3 is CASSSHIALNTEAFF. The CDR3 DNA sequence: TGTGCCAGCAGCTCACATATAGCTCTGAACACTGAAGCTTTCTTT.

The rearrangement links TRBV18 to TRBJ2-7; TRBD2 matches at 7 bases. Germline V lookup: CDR1 KGHSH, CDR2 LQKENI. The CDR3 spans 15 residues. V was clipped by 6 bases and J by 7 bases; unmatched bases: 15. The CDR3 spells CASSGLISGSSEQYF. The DNA for the CDR3 is TGTGCCAGCTCTGGCCTGATTAGCGGGTCCTCTGAGCAGTACTTC.

The chain uses TRBV19 and TRBJ1-3, with D unresolved. The CDR3 consists of 11 residues. CDR1 is LNHDA, CDR2 SQIVND, per germline (reference sequence). V shed 7 bases and J shed 4 bases, with 5 bases lying between them. The chain's CDR3 is CASILGNTIYF. CDR3 DNA: TGTGCCAGTATTCTGGGAAACACCATATATTTT.

The V call is TRBV19, the J call TRBJ2-3; perhaps TRBD1 as D (6 bases). The CDR3 spans 15 residues. The germline CDR1 and CDR2 sequences are LNHDA and SQIVND (reference sequence). V lost 0 bases and J lost 4, with 11 bases in between. The CDR3 nucleotides read TGTGCCAGTAGTATAGACAGGACAGAGGCAGATACGCAGTATTTT. This encodes CASSIDRTEADTQYF.

The chain uses TRBV7-2 and TRBJ2-5; 7 nucleotides align to TRBD2. The germline V gene encodes CDR1 SGHTA and CDR2 FQGNSA. CDR3 size: 13 residues. The V segment lost 5 bases and the J segment 7 bases; nucleotides outside the gene matches: 7. The CDR3 coding sequence is TGTGCCAGCAGCCGAAGCCAGCGGGGGACCCAGTACTTC. Its translation is CASSRSQRGTQYF.

The chain uses TRBV28 and TRBJ1-2; D not certain. Germline CDR1 reads MDHEN; CDR2 reads SYDVKM. Trimming left V 4 bases short and J 7 bases short, with 10 bases between. This CDR3 has 12 amino acids. DNA of the CDR3: TGTGCCAGCAGTTCGGGTTTCCGTGGCTACACCTTC. Translating it yields CASSSGFRGYTF.

The rearrangement uses TRBV10-3 and TRBJ1-1, with D possibly TRBD1 on 6 matching bases. V was clipped by 2 bases and J by 6 bases, with 10 bases between them. Germline CDR1 is ENHRY and CDR2 is SYGVKD. The CDR3 covers 13 residues. CDR3 sequence (DNA): TGTGCCATCAGTGAGGGACAGACAGCTGAAGCTTTCTTT. Translated, it gives CAISEGQTAEAFF.

In this sample, this clone turned up once. The chain joins TRBV19 to TRBJ1-5, with unresolved D. Germline CDR1 is LNHDA and CDR2 is SQIVND (reference sequence). The CDR3 is made up of 15 amino acids. The ends were cut back, 7 bases at V and 0 bases at J, with 13 bases in the middle. The CDR3 sequence: CASTQNGYSNQPQHF. For the CDR3, the DNA is TGTGCCAGTACACAAAACGGGTATAGCAATCAGCCCCAGCATTTT.

The chain is built from TRBV6-5 and TRBJ1-2, with TRBD1 matching 10 bases. In germline, CDR1 is MNHEY, CDR2 SVGAGI. This CDR3 spans 15 amino acids. V lost 7 bases to trimming and J lost 3 bases; unmatched junction nucleotides: 8. CDR3 protein: CASTSLGQGDYGYTF. The CDR3 nucleotides read TGTGCCAGCACCTCTTTAGGACAGGGGGACTATGGCTACACCTTC.

The chain links TRBV7-2 to TRBJ1-2; D is possibly TRBD1 (6 bases). The V gene's germline CDR1 is SGHTA and CDR2 FQGNSA. The CDR3 runs to 17 residues. V was trimmed by 3 bases and J by 2 bases, leaving 19 bases between them. The CDR3 region is CASSFIRGARGNYGYTF. CDR3 in DNA: TGTGCCAGCAGCTTCATAAGGGGGGCGAGGGGAAACTATGGCTACACCTTC. Looking up the rest from reference TRBV7-2 and TRBJ1-2 gives the full variable domain: GAGVSQSPSNKVTEKGKDVELRCDPISGHTALYWYRQSLGQGLEFLIYFQGNSAPDKSGLPSDRFSAERTGGSVSTLTIQRTQQEDSAVYLCASSFIRGARGNYGYTFGSGTRLTVV.

J is TRBJ1-4 and V is TRBV2; a weak D match, TRBD1 (5 bases). Germline V gene data show CDR1 as SNHLY and CDR2 as FYNNEI. The CDR3 length is 15 residues. V was clipped by 5 bases and J by 3 bases, with 13 bases between them. Here the CDR3 DNA reads TGTGCCAGCAGTCGGAACCAGGGATCTAATGAAAAACTGTTTTTT. This sequence encodes CASSRNQGSNEKLFF.

In this sample, this clone turned up once. The chain combines TRBV5-4 with TRBJ2-5; D not resolved. The germline V gene encodes CDR1 SGHNT and CDR2 YYREEE (reference sequence). The CDR3 contains 15 residues. V gave up 0 bases and J gave up 2 bases, with 11 bases separating them. The CDR3 sequence: CASSLGAVRQETQYF. The CDR3 DNA reads as TGTGCCAGCAGCTTGGGGGCGGTACGACAAGAGACCCAGTACTTC.

The chain recombines TRBV7-2 with TRBJ2-5; D not resolved. CDR1 and CDR2 from the germline V gene are SGHTA and FQGNSA. With 7 bases removed from V and 5 bases from J, the gap between germline ends came to 17 bases. The CDR3 totals 14 residues. CDR3: CASKMPGIGETQYF. DNA of the CDR3: TGTGCCAGCAAAATGCCTGGGATTGGGGAGACCCAGTACTTC.

The chain recombines TRBV11-2 with TRBJ2-4; D remains ambiguous. Germline V CDR1 and CDR2: SGHAT, FQNNGV. This CDR3 comprises 15 residues. V dropped 1 base and J dropped 6 bases, with 13 bases sitting between them. In nucleotides, the CDR3 is TGTGCCAGCAGCTTAGGATCGTATTTGGGAAACATTCAGTACTTC. This gives the protein CASSLGSYLGNIQYF.